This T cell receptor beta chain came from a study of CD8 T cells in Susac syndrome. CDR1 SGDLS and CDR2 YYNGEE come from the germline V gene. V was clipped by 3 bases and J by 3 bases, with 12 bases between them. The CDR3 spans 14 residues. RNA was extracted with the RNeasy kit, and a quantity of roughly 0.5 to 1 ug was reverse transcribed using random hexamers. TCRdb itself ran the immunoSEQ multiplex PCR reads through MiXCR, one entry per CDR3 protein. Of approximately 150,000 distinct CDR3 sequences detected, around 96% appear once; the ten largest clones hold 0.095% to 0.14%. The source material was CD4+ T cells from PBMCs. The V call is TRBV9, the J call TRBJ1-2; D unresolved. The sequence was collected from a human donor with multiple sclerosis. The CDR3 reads CASSASSGYYGYTF. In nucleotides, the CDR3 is TGTGCCAGCAGCGCCTCATCAGGCTACTATGGCTACACCTTC.